Listed below are T cell receptor beta chains from one sample, sequenced in a study of control samples from healthy donors and cancer patients. Generated by immunoSEQ multiplex PCR, the TCRdb table keeps only in-frame clones and is missing some. The sample contains 65,000 to 85,000 clones, roughly nine tenths of which appear only once. The sequenced material came from PBMCs. The receptors come from a woman between 45 and 60 years old with colorectal cancer. CDR3s leave out the opening cysteine and the closing phenylalanine or tryptophan. Fields, in order: V gene, J gene, CDR3 protein.

V gene: TRBV7-2
J gene: TRBJ1-4
CDR3 protein: ASSSAGQGHEKLF

V gene: TRBV7-8
J gene: TRBJ1-3
CDR3 protein: ASSLRGIGNTIY

V gene: TRBV2
J gene: TRBJ1-2
CDR3 protein: ASRGQGWNYGYT

V gene: TRBV12-3/TRBV12-4
J gene: TRBJ2-5
CDR3 protein: ASSFGPETQY

V gene: TRBV6-1
J gene: TRBJ2-1
CDR3 protein: ASSENQGTLQYEQF

V gene: TRBV15
J gene: TRBJ2-3
CDR3 protein: ATSTRDRVRADTQY

V gene: TRBV5-1
J gene: TRBJ1-4
CDR3 protein: ASSLGPTTNEKLF

V gene: TRBV30
J gene: TRBJ1-6
CDR3 protein: AWSTGQGNSPLH

V gene: TRBV6-2/TRBV6-3
J gene: TRBJ1-2
CDR3 protein: ASSYSSGPYGYT

V gene: TRBV9
J gene: TRBJ2-3
CDR3 protein: ASSSTGTGTQY

V gene: TRBV4-1
J gene: TRBJ1-3
CDR3 protein: ASSQAPQGSGNTIY

V gene: TRBV12-5
J gene: TRBJ2-3
CDR3 protein: ASGLVPASTDTQY

V gene: TRBV11-1
J gene: TRBJ1-1
CDR3 protein: ASSLDTEAF

V gene: TRBV4-2
J gene: TRBJ2-5
CDR3 protein: ASSPSGGQETQY

V gene: TRBV2
J gene: TRBJ2-1
CDR3 protein: ASSESHVYNEQF

V gene: TRBV15
J gene: TRBJ2-4
CDR3 protein: ATSAGTSGGDGIQY

V gene: TRBV14
J gene: TRBJ1-1
CDR3 protein: ASSRYYTEAF

V gene: TRBV25-1
J gene: TRBJ2-1
CDR3 protein: ASTARDDPNNEQF

V gene: TRBV6-5
J gene: TRBJ2-5
CDR3 protein: ASSLEPAETQY

V gene: TRBV6-5
J gene: TRBJ1-6
CDR3 protein: ASSQTNSPLH

V gene: TRBV9
J gene: TRBJ2-2
CDR3 protein: ASRTGTGNTGELF

V gene: TRBV27
J gene: TRBJ1-2
CDR3 protein: ASSSSPTGFYGYT

V gene: TRBV28
J gene: TRBJ1-2
CDR3 protein: ASSSSDRVWGYT

V gene: TRBV7-9
J gene: TRBJ2-1
CDR3 protein: ASSPGTSLYPIGEQF

V gene: TRBV6-1
J gene: TRBJ1-4
CDR3 protein: ASRGISPNEKLF

V gene: TRBV27
J gene: TRBJ2-2
CDR3 protein: ASTGVNTGELF

V gene: TRBV6-5
J gene: TRBJ1-1
CDR3 protein: ASSYLGLENEAF

V gene: TRBV30
J gene: TRBJ1-3
CDR3 protein: AWSVLGAFSSGNTIY

V gene: TRBV5-1
J gene: TRBJ1-1
CDR3 protein: ASSGQGGNTEAF